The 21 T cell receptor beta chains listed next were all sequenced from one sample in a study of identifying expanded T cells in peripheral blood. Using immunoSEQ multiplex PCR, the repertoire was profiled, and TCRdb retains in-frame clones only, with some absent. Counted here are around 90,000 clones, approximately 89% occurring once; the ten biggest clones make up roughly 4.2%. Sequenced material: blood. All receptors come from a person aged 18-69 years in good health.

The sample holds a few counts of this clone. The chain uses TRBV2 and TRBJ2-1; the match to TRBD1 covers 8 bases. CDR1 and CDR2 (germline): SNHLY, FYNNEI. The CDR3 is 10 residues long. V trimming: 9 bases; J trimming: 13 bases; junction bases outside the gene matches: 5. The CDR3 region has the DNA TGTGCCAGTTTCGGACAGGGTCAGTTCTTC. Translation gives CASFGQGQFF.

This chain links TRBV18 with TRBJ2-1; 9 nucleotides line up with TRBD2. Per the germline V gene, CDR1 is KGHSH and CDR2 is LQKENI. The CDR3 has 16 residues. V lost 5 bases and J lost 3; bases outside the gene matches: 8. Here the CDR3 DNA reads TGTGCCAGCTCAGATTTTAGCGGGGGACTCTACAATGAGCAGTTCTTC. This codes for CASSDFSGGLYNEQFF. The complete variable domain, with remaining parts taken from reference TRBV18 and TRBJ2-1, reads NAGVMQNPRHLVRRRGQEARLRCSPMKGHSHVYWYRQLPEEGLKFMVYLQKENIIDESGMPKERFSAEFPKEGPSILRIQQVVRGDSAAYFCASSDFSGGLYNEQFFGPGTRLTVL.

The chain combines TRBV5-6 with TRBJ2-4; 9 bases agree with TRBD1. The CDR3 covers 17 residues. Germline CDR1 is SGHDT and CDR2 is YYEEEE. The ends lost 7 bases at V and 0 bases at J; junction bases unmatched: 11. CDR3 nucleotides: TGTGCCAGCTCCTCCGGGACAGGGTACCTAGCCAAAAACATTCAGTACTTC. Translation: CASSSGTGYLAKNIQYF.

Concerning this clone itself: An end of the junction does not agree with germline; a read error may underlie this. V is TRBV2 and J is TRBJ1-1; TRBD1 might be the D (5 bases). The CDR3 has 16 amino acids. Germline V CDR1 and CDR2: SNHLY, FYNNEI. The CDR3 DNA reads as TGTGCCAGCAGTGAACGCCCCCCGGCAGGGAACTCTGAAGCTTTCTTT. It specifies CASSERPPAGNSEAFF.

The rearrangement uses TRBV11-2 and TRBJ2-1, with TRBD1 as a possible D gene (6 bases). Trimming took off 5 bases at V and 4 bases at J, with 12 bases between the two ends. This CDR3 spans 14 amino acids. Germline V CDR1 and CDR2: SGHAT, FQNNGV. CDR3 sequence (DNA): TGTGCCAGCAGCGGGGGCACGGTTTACAATGAGCAGTTCTTC. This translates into CASSGGTVYNEQFF.

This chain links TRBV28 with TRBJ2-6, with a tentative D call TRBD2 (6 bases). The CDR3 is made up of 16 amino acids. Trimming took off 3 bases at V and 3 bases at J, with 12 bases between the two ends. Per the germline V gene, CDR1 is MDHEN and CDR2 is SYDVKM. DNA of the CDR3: TGTGCCAGCAGTTTCGCCGGGGGAGGTGGGGCCAACGTCCTGACTTTC. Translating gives CASSFAGGGGANVLTF.

The CDR3 DNA reads TGTGCCAGCAGCTTAGTGGGGACCTCCGGGGAGCTGTTTTTT. It is translated as CASSLVGTSGELFF. The chain is built from TRBV7-7 and TRBJ2-2, with D possibly being TRBD1 or TRBD2 (5 bases each). Germline V gives CDR1 SSHAT, CDR2 FNYEAQ (reference sequence). V dropped 1 base and J dropped 6 bases, with 9 bases sitting between them. This CDR3 comprises 14 residues.

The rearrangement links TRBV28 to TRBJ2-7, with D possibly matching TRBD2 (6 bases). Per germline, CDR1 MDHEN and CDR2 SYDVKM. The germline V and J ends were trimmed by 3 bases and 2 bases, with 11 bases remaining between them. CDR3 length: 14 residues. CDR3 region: CASSLAGRTYEQYF. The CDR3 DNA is TGTGCCAGCAGTTTGGCGGGAAGGACCTACGAGCAGTACTTC.

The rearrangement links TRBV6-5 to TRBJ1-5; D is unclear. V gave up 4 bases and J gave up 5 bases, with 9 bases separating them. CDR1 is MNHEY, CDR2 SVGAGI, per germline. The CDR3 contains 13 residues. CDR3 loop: CASSFKAHQPQHF. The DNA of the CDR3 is TGTGCCAGCAGTTTCAAAGCCCATCAGCCCCAGCATTTT.

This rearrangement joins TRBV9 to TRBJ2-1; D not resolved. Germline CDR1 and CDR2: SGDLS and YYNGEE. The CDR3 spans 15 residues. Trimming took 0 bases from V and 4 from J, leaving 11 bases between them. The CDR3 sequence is CASSVGGNPYNEQFF. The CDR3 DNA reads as TGTGCCAGCAGCGTAGGGGGAAACCCTTACAATGAGCAGTTCTTC.

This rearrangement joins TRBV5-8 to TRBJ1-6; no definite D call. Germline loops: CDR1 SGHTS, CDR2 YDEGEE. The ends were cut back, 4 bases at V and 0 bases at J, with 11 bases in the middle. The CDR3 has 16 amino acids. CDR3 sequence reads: CASSRVAPSYNSPLHF. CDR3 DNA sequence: TGTGCCAGCAGCCGGGTGGCCCCCTCCTATAATTCACCCCTCCACTTT.

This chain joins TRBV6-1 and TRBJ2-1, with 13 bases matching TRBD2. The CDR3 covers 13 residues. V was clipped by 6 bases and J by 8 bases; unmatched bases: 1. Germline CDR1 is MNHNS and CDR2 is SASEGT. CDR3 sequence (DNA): TGTGCCAGCAGGGGGACTAGCGGGGATGAGCAGTTCTTC. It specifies CASRGTSGDEQFF.

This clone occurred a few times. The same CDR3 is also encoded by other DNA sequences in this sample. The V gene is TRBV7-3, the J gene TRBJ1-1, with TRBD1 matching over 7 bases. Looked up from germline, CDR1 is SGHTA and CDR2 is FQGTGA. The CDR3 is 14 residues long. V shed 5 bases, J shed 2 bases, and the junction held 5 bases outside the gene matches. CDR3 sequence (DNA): TGTGCCAGCAGCCGACAGGGTACAAACACTGAAGCTTTCTTT. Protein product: CASSRQGTNTEAFF.

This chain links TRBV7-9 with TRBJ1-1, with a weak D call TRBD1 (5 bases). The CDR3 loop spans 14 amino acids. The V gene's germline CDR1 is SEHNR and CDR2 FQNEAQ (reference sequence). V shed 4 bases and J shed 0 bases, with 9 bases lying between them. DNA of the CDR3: TGTGCCAGCAGCTACGGACATCTGAACACTGAAGCTTTCTTT. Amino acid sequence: CASSYGHLNTEAFF.

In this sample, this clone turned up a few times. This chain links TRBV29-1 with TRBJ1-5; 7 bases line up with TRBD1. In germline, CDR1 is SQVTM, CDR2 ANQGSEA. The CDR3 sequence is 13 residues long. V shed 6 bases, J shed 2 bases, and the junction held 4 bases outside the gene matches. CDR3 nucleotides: TGCAGCGTGGCTACAGGGGGCAATCAGCCCCAGCATTTT. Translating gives CSVATGGNQPQHF.

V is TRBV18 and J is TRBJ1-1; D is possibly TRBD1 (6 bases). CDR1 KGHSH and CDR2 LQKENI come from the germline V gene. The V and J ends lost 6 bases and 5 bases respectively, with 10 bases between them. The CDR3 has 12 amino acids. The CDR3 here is CASSVQGTEAFF. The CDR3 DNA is TGTGCCAGCTCCGTGCAGGGGACTGAAGCTTTCTTT.

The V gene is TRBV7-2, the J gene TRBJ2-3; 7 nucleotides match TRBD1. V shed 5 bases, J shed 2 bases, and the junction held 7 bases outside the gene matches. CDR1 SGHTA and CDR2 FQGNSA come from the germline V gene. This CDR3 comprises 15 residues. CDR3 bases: TGTGCCAGCAGCCACCCTACAGGGGACACAGATACGCAGTATTTT. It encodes CASSHPTGDTDTQYF.

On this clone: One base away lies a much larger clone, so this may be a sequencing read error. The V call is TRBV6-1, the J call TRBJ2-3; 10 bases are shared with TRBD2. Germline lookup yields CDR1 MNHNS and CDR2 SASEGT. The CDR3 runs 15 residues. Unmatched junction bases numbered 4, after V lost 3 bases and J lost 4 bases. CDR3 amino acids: CASSDSSGGADTQYF. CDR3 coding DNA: TGTGCCAGCAGTGACTCGAGCGGGGGGGCAGATACGCAGTATTTT.

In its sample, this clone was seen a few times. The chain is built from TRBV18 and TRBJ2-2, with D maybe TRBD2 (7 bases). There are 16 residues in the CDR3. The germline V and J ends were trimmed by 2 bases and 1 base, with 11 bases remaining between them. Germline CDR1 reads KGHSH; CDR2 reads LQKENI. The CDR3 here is CASSPGGGRNTGELFF. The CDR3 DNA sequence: TGTGCCAGCTCACCAGGCGGGGGCCGGAACACCGGGGAGCTGTTTTTT.

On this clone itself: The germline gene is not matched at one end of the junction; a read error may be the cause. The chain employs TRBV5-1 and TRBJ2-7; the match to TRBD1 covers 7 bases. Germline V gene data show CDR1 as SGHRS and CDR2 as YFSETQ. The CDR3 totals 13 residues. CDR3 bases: TGCGCCAGCAGCTTGACTACAGACAGGGCTCGTTTCTTC. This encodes CASSLTTDRARFF.

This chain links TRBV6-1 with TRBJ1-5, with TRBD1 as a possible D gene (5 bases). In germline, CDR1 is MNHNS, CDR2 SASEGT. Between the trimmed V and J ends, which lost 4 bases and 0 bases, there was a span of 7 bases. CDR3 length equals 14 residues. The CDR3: CASSVGGSNQPQHF. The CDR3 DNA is TGTGCCAGCAGTGTCGGGGGTAGCAATCAGCCCCAGCATTTT.